This T cell receptor (beta chain) was captured by sequencing in a study of a mutant IDH1 vaccine in newly diagnosed glioma. Across the study: Vaccine administration was initiated 4-6 weeks following radiotherapy alone, or with temozolomide cycles. The treated population exhibited a male proportion of about 62%, a female proportion of roughly 40%, and a mean age of roughly 41 years. Patients were pretreated with radiotherapy, temozolomide, or both, mostly both.

As regards this clone: Antigen: not known.

Time point of the sample: week 47, end of study. The investigators gave 300 ug of mutant IDH1 20-mer peptide in each vaccine dose, together with topical imiquimod. This CDR3 is built from 12 residues. Germline assignment: CDR1 MNHEY and CDR2 SMNVEV (reference sequence). V gave up 5 bases and J gave up 7 bases, with 11 bases separating them. Sequencing was performed with immunoSEQ multiplex PCR; in TCRdb, only in-frame clones are kept and a portion is missing. This sample has approximately 50,000 clones, with roughly 72% found just once. This chain joins TRBV27 and TRBJ2-5; D is unresolved. The source material was PBMCs, sampled from a glioma patient whose treatment included an IDH1 peptide vaccine. The receptor was derived from a woman in her thirties or forties with glioma. Some clones in this sample may be carry-over from other donors' samples. As DNA, the CDR3 is TGTGCCAGCAGTCGCACTGGTCTGACCCAGTACTTC. It encodes CASSRTGLTQYF.